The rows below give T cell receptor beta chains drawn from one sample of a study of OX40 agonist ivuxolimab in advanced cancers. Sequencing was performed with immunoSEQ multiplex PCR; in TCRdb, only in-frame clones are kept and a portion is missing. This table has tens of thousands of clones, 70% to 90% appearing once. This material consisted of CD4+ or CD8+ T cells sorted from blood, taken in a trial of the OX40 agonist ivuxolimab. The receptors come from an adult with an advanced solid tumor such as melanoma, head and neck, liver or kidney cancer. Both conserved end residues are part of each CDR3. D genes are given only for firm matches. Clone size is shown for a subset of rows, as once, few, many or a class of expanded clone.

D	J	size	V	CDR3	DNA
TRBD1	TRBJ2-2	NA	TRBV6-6	CASSRGLGTGELFF	TGTGCCAGCAGCAGGGGGCTGGGCACCGGGGAGCTGTTTTTT
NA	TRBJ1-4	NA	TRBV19	CASSGRDWGELGEKLFF	TGTGCCAGTAGTGGCCGGGACTGGGGGGAACTCGGCGAAAAACTGTTTTTT
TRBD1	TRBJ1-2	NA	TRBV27	CASSLTSLQGWYGYTF	TGTGCCAGCAGTTTAACCAGCCTACAGGGGTGGTATGGCTACACCTTC
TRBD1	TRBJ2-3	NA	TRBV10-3	CAISETGEITDTQYF	TGTGCCATCAGTGAGACAGGGGAAATCACAGATACGCAGTATTTT
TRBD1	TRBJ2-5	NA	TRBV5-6	CASSLWTGLGGETQYF	TGTGCCAGCAGCTTATGGACAGGCCTAGGTGGAGAGACCCAGTACTTC
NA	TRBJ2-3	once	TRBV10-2	CASTTPGQGRDTQYF	TGCGCCAGCACCACCCCGGGGCAGGGGAGAGATACGCAGTATTTT
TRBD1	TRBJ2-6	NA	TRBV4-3	CASSQSGTAGANVLTF	TGCGCCAGCAGTCAATCAGGGACAGCTGGGGCCAACGTCCTGACTTTC
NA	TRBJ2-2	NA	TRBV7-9	CASSGQKWKTGELFF	TGTGCCAGCAGCGGGCAGAAGTGGAAAACCGGGGAGCTGTTTTTT
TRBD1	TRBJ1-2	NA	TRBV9	CASSVWDRVSYGYTF	TGTGCCAGCAGCGTCTGGGACAGGGTGAGCTATGGCTACACCTTC
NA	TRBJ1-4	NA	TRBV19	CASMRGEKLFF	TGTGCCAGTATGCGAGGTGAAAAACTGTTTTTT
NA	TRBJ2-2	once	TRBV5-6	CASSFPGSTGELFF	TGTGCCAGCAGCTTTCCTGGGTCTACCGGGGAGCTGTTTTTT